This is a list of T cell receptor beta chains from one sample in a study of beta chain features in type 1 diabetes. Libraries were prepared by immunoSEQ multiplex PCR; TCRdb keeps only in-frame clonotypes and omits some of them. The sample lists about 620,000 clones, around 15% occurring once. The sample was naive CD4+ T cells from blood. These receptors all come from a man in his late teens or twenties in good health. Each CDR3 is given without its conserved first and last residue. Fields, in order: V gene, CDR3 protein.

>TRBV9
ASSNRKGNQPQH
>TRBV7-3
ASSPSGLGTDTQY
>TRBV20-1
SARTRETQY
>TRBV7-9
ASSLGTRAYEQY
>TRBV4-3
ASSQEYRATEAF
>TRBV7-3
ASSFSAVKEEQF
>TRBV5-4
ASSLTAGETQY
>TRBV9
ASSADSTDTQY
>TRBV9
ASSVATGNYGYT
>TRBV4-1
ASSQTGGNYGYT
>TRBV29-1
SVEGAGANVLT
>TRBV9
ASSGIQFSGANVLT
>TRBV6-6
ASSSIQTGGGTEAF
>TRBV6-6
ASTQRGQETQY
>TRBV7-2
ASSLDGGASSYEQY
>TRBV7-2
ASRLRLAGGETQY
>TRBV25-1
ASRKWKGSSGNQPQH
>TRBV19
ASSWTSSGNTIY
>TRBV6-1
ASSQTGTYGYT
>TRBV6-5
ASSRGGELF
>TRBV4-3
ASSQVATNEKLF
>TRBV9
ASSSLGTSYEQY
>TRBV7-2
ASSLDFWSTDTQY
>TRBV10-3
ATRGSQETQY
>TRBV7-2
ASSLALFGGAGANVLT
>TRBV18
ASSPGEGAYSPLH
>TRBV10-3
ATGTSGPNTGELF
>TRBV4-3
ASSQWTGGEKLF
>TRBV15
ATSRPGGTDTQY
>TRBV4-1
ASSPGTYMIPHFYGYT
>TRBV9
ASSVPQPQGRSFQAF
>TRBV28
ASSLTRNQPQH
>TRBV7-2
ASSLHRGDRQPQH
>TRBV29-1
SARTGGSGNQPQH
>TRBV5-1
ASSQDRGLYEQY
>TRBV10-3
AIQGALELF
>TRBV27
ASSFRGLGTGELF
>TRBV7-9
ASSRTGEYQPQH
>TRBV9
ASSYGTGYNEQF
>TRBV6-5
ASSSGGAGTQY
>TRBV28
ASSLNGHKAF
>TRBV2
ASSRYSTGANVLT
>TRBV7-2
ASTLGAGSYEQY
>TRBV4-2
ASSQDLGREQF
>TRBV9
ASSGGADSYGYT
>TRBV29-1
SVLRDTPYEQY
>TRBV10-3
AISSQETQY
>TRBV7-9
ASSLVAGVIYSPLH
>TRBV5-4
ASSLGRSYEQY
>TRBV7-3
ASSLKGWRENTEAF